What follows are 12 T cell receptor beta chains derived from one specimen sequenced in a study of CD8 T cells in Susac syndrome. With random hexamers, about 0.5 to 1 ug RNA was reverse transcribed. TCRdb independently ran MiXCR on the immunoSEQ multiplex PCR reads; one entry per CDR3 protein. The sample yields more than 250,000 distinct CDR3 sequences, 90% to 95% seen once. The sample taken for sequencing was CD4+ T cells from PBMCs. The receptors come from a human donor with multiple sclerosis.

V usage is TRBV13 and J usage is TRBJ2-2; maybe TRBD2 (6 bases). Germline V gives CDR1 PRHDT, CDR2 FYEKMQ (reference sequence). The CDR3 extends over 16 amino acids. V was pared by 4 bases and J by 6 bases, with 18 bases between. CDR3 DNA sequence: TGTGCCAGCAGCTCTCATTGGGACTCCTCAGCCGGGGAGCTGTTTTTT. The encoded protein is CASSSHWDSSAGELFF.

The V call is TRBV20-1, the J call TRBJ2-3, with 7 bases that match TRBD2. Germline CDR1 and CDR2: DFQATT and SNEGSKA (reference sequence). V shed 0 bases and J 2 bases; nucleotides not matched to a gene: 5. The CDR3 consists of 15 residues. The CDR3 nucleotides read TGCAGTGCTAGAGATAGGGGACTACCCACAGATACGCAGTATTTT. Translating it yields CSARDRGLPTDTQYF.

The chain joins TRBV23-1 to TRBJ1-1; 9 positions match TRBD1. TRBV23-1 carries the ORF label, with uncertain function. The CDR3 runs 18 residues. J lost 1 base, V lost 1 base, and 10 bases had no gene match. The DNA for the CDR3 is TGCGCCAGCAGTCAATGGGGACAGGGAAGTGACGGGAACACTGAAGCTTTCTTT. This encodes CASSQWGQGSDGNTEAFF.

This chain connects TRBV5-1 to TRBJ2-5, with D uncertain. Looked up from germline, CDR1 is SGHRS and CDR2 is YFSETQ. The CDR3 consists of 14 residues. Deletions cut 0 bases from V and 4 bases from J, with 10 bases between. The CDR3 loop is CASSLALDTETQYF. Written as DNA, the CDR3 is TGCGCCAGCAGCTTGGCCCTAGATACAGAGACCCAGTACTTC.

V gene TRBV30 combines with J gene TRBJ2-3; TRBD2 matches 10 bases. The CDR3 extends over 17 amino acids. V gave up 0 bases and J gave up 0 bases; unmatched junction bases: 6. From germline, CDR1 is GTSNPN and CDR2 SVGIG (reference sequence). In DNA, the CDR3 is TGTGCCTGGAGTGTATGGAGGACTAGCGGAAGCACAGATACGCAGTATTTT. Translating gives CAWSVWRTSGSTDTQYF.

V and J are TRBV25-1 and TRBJ2-7; 7 nucleotides line up with TRBD1. The junction had 6 bases not matched to a gene; V was cut back by 0 bases and J by 4 bases. In germline, CDR1 is MGHDK, CDR2 SYGVNS. This CDR3 has 15 residues. The CDR3 loop reads CASSEYRGRRYEQYF. Here the CDR3 DNA reads TGTGCCAGCAGTGAATATAGGGGGCGTAGGTACGAGCAGTACTTC.

The chain recombines TRBV27 with TRBJ1-1; 7 nucleotides line up with TRBD1. In germline, CDR1 is MNHEY, CDR2 SMNVEV (reference sequence). The V and J ends lost 6 bases and 4 bases, in that order; junction bases with no gene match: 8. This CDR3 has 14 residues. CDR3 sequence: CASRSTGESTEAFF. In DNA form, the CDR3 reads TGTGCCAGCAGATCTACAGGGGAGTCCACTGAAGCTTTCTTT.

The V call is TRBV20-1, the J call TRBJ2-3; weak D call: TRBD2 (5 bases). The CDR3 is 12 amino acids. Trimming stripped 2 bases from V and 11 bases from J, with 14 bases between. Germline V gene sequence: CDR1 DFQATT, CDR2 SNEGSKA (reference sequence). CDR3 region: CSARTGIEGQYF. CDR3 coding DNA: TGCAGTGCTAGAACCGGGATTGAAGGGCAGTATTTT.

The chain links TRBV12-3 or TRBV12-4 to TRBJ1-5, with TRBD1 matching 7 bases. The length of the CDR3 is 19 residues. The junction had 17 bases not matched to a gene; V was cut back by 4 bases and J by 2 bases. The CDR3 DNA follows: TGTGCCAGCAGTTCCCTCGTTTGGTTGGGACAGCGGGGCAATCAGCCCCAGCATTTT. It encodes CASSSLVWLGQRGNQPQHF.

The chain recombines TRBV7-2 with TRBJ2-7; 8 nucleotides match TRBD2. CDR3 length equals 16 residues. Germline loops: CDR1 SGHTA, CDR2 FQGNSA. With V trimmed by 2 bases and J by 6 bases, 12 bases remained unmatched. CDR3 in DNA: TGTGCCAGCAGCTTACTAGCGGGCGCCGGCCCCGCCGAGCAGTACTTC. Translating it yields CASSLLAGAGPAEQYF.

This chain joins TRBV5-1 and TRBJ2-1; the match to TRBD2 covers 13 bases. Per germline, CDR1 SGHRS and CDR2 YFSETQ. The junction had 19 bases not matched to a gene; V was cut back by 5 bases and J by 2 bases. The CDR3 runs 21 residues. CDR3 sequence: CASSWPTSGRGVLGAYNEQFF. The CDR3 DNA reads as TGCGCCAGCAGTTGGCCAACTAGCGGGAGGGGGGTGCTTGGTGCCTACAATGAGCAGTTCTTC.

The chain employs TRBV20-1 and TRBJ2-1, with TRBD2 identical over 8 bases. The CDR3 contains 14 residues. The V gene end was trimmed by 6 bases and the J gene end by 4 bases; junction bases not matched to a gene: 8. Looked up from germline, CDR1 is DFQATT and CDR2 is SNEGSKA (reference sequence). DNA of the CDR3: TGCAGTGCCCCCGGGAGGGGATCGTACAATGAGCAGTTCTTC. This sequence encodes CSAPGRGSYNEQFF.